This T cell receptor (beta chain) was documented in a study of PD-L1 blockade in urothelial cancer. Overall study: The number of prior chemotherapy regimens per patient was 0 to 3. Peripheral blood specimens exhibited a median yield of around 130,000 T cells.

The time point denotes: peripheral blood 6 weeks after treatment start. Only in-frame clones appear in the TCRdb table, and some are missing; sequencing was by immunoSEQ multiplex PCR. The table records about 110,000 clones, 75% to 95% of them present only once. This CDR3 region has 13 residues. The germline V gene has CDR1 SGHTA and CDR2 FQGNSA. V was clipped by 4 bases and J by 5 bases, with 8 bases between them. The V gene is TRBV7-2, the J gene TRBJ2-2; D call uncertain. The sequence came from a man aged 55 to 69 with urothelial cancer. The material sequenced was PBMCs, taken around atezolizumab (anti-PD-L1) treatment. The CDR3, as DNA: TGTGCCAGCAGCTCGCCAGCGACCGGGGAGCTGTTTTTT. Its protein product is CASSSPATGELFF.